The present TCR beta chain was sequenced within a study of cytomegalovirus exposure and HLA in healthy donors. Study-wide points: Rates of TCR association differed by HLA locus in a later analysis, with DRB1 highest and HLA-C lowest. Presence/absence analyses assumed roughly uniform sequencing depth across donors, which may not hold. An apparent linkage of common viral pathogens to several of the most significant clusters emerged in a later analysis.

V shed 0 bases and J shed 5 bases, with 10 bases lying between them. This CDR3 has 13 amino acids. Germline CDR1 reads GTSNPN; CDR2 reads SVGIG (reference sequence). Donors had nominal health at sampling but likely had unrecorded immune exposures. The PCR made use of 60 Vbeta and 13 Jbeta primers. Repertoires were generated with immunoSEQ multiplex PCR, while TCRdb's copy carries only in-frame clones and drops some. The sample contains roughly 180,000 clones, more than 60% of which appear only once. A word on this clone: Its antigen is not known.

The V gene is TRBV30, the J gene TRBJ1-2; D is ambiguous. The sequence derives from a man aged 18 to 29 in good health and CMV-seronegative. Material for sequencing was PBMCs. CDR3 nucleotide sequence: TGTGCCTGGAGTGTCGGCAGGTGGTATGGCTACACCTTC. Protein product: CAWSVGRWYGYTF.